This T cell receptor beta chain was recorded in a study of blood T cell repertoires in COVID-19. Study-wide background: Samples taken during acute and convalescent COVID-19 were collected in the United States, Italy and Spain.

Authors' analysis steps: Reference gene primers were amplified, and this amplification served to estimate nucleated cell counts. Libraries were prepared by immunoSEQ multiplex PCR; TCRdb keeps only in-frame clonotypes and omits some of them. The DNA was the basis for D and trimming; V, J and clone size are from that table. Of some 28,000 clones listed, 84% are singletons. Germline CDR1 SGHRS, CDR2 YFSETQ. Trimming took 3 bases from V and 6 from J; bases not matched to a gene: 12. The CDR3 runs to 17 residues. This sequence was found in a man aged 65-85 years with active COVID-19. The chain joins TRBV5-1 to TRBJ2-1; 10 bases are shared with TRBD1. The sequencing sample was made of peripheral blood. Written as DNA, the CDR3 is TGCGCCAGCAGCTCCCGGACAGGGGGACCCGTGGGCAATGAGCAGTTCTTC. It specifies CASSSRTGGPVGNEQFF.